This T cell receptor (beta chain) is from a study of T cell repertoires in cytomegalovirus infection. Study-level information: It was the public TCR beta signatures that indicated both CMV infection and matching HLA type. The study's findings and limits: Of the TCR beta families, the public ones yielded a cumulative frequency that identified carriers of CMV plus the relevant HLA. Dominating the ex vivo response were HLA-C-restricted CMV-specific TCR beta clonotypes.

This clonotype was picked up a small number of times. Its antigen remains unidentified. TCRdb re-analysed the reads in MiXCR, keeping a single row per CDR3 protein. Of 150,000 to 200,000 distinct CDR3 sequences in the sample, 13% to 15% were seen once. The ends were cut back, 5 bases at V and 5 bases at J, with 12 bases in the middle. Germline V gene data show CDR1 as MNHNY and CDR2 as SVGAGI (reference sequence). This CDR3 contains 13 residues. The sequenced material came from PBMCs. The receptor was derived from a human donor in good health (CMV status not recorded). Some clones in this sample may be carry-over from other donors' samples. V and J are TRBV6-6 and TRBJ2-5; no clear D gene. The chain's CDR3 is CASSAVVWETQYF. In DNA, the CDR3 is TGTGCCAGCAGTGCGGTTGTATGGGAGACCCAGTACTTC.